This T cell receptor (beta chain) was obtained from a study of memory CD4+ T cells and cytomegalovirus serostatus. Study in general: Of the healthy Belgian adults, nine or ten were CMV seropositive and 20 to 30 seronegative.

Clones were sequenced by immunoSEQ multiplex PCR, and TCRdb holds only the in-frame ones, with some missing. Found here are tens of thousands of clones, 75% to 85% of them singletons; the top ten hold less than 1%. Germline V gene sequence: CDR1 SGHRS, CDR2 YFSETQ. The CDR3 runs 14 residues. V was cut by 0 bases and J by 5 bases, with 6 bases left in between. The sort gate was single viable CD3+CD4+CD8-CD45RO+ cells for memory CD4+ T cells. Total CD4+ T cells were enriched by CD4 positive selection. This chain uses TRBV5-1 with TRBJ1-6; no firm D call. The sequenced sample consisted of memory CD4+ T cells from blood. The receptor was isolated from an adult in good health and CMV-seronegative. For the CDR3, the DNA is TGCGCCAGCAGCTTGGTCGGCAATAATTCACCCCTCCACTTT. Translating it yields CASSLVGNNSPLHF. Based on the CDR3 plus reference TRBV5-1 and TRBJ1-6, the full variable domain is KAGVTQTPRYLIKTRGQQVTLSCSPISGHRSVSWYQQTPGQGLQFLFEYFSETQRNKGNFPGRFSGRQFSNSRSEMNVSTLELGDSALYLCASSLVGNNSPLHFGNGTRLTVT.